One T cell receptor beta chain is described in this entry. Antigen specificity is unknown. The data are from a study of early T cells in non-severe SARS-CoV-2 infection. The TCR library protocol attached unique molecular identifiers to the individual cDNA molecules. TCRdb called the 5' RACE reads again in MiXCR, with one record for every CDR3 protein. The table has tens of thousands of distinct CDR3 sequences, approximately 6% seen once; the top ten hold approximately 4.1%. CDR3 length: 13 residues. Trimming took 1 base from V and 4 from J, leaving 8 bases between them. Per the germline V gene, CDR1 is SGHTA and CDR2 is FQGNSA. Findings and caveats of the study: In VDJdb matching, anti-spike CD8 responses were favored while private and CD4 specificities went missing.

The TCR comes from an adult who was a healthcare worker with PCR-confirmed SARS-CoV-2 infection or an uninfected control (not recorded which). The material sequenced was whole blood. The gene calls are TRBV7-2 and TRBJ2-7; D call uncertain. CDR3 protein: CASSLVQRYEQYF. The CDR3 nucleotides read TGTGCCAGCAGCTTAGTTCAGAGATACGAGCAGTACTTC.